A selection of T cell receptor beta chains follows, all from one sample in a study of shared clonotypes between healthy human individuals. Libraries were prepared by immunoSEQ multiplex PCR; TCRdb keeps only in-frame clonotypes and omits some of them. The table has over a million clones, around 76% seen once. Material: memory CD4+ T cells sorted from blood. The receptors here all came from a man younger than 30 in good health. Both conserved end residues are part of each CDR3. The order of the fields is J gene, V gene, D gene, clone size, CDR3 protein, CDR3 DNA. The D gene is left open where the match is weak. Size values are once, few and many counts, or a class for expanded clones, and some rows have none.

j_call: TRBJ1-1
v_call: TRBV18
d_call: -
clone_size: once
cdr3_aa: CASSPPDRNTEAFF
cdr3_nt: TGTGCCAGCAGTCCTCCGGACCGGAACACTGAAGCTTTCTTT

j_call: TRBJ1-5
v_call: TRBV5-5
d_call: -
clone_size: -
cdr3_aa: CASSLSGDNQPQHF
cdr3_nt: TGTGCCAGCAGCCTGAGCGGGGACAATCAGCCCCAGCATTTT

j_call: TRBJ1-5
v_call: TRBV28
d_call: TRBD1
clone_size: many
cdr3_aa: CASVRDRRYQPQHF
cdr3_nt: TGTGCCAGCGTGAGGGACAGGAGATATCAGCCCCAGCATTTT

j_call: TRBJ1-6
v_call: TRBV13
d_call: -
clone_size: once
cdr3_aa: CASSFKTTGRSPLHF
cdr3_nt: TGTGCCAGCAGCTTTAAAACTACTGGGCGTTCACCCCTCCACTTT

j_call: TRBJ2-1
v_call: TRBV5-1
d_call: TRBD2
clone_size: once
cdr3_aa: CASSSRLAGGEQFF
cdr3_nt: TGCGCCAGCAGCTCTCGACTAGCGGGGGGTGAGCAGTTCTTC

j_call: TRBJ2-2
v_call: TRBV5-1
d_call: -
clone_size: -
cdr3_aa: CASSLAGTPNTGELFF
cdr3_nt: TGCGCCAGCAGCTTGGCCGGGACACCGAACACCGGGGAGCTGTTTTTT

j_call: TRBJ1-4
v_call: TRBV18
d_call: -
clone_size: -
cdr3_aa: CASSQVGGFATNEKLFF
cdr3_nt: TGTGCCAGCTCCCAAGTGGGAGGGTTCGCAACTAATGAAAAACTGTTTTTT

j_call: TRBJ1-1
v_call: TRBV30
d_call: -
clone_size: -
cdr3_aa: CAWKGRLNTEAFF
cdr3_nt: TGTGCCTGGAAGGGCAGATTGAACACTGAAGCTTTCTTT

j_call: TRBJ1-5
v_call: TRBV2
d_call: TRBD1
clone_size: -
cdr3_aa: CASTLGQSLNQPQHF
cdr3_nt: TGTGCCAGCACCCTGGGACAGTCGCTTAATCAGCCCCAGCATTTT

j_call: TRBJ2-7
v_call: TRBV30
d_call: -
clone_size: -
cdr3_aa: CAWSVGQSYEQYF
cdr3_nt: TGTGCCTGGAGTGTAGGGCAGTCCTACGAGCAGTACTTC

j_call: TRBJ2-1
v_call: TRBV4-3
d_call: -
clone_size: many
cdr3_aa: CASSQEVTEGREQFF
cdr3_nt: TGCGCCAGCAGCCAAGAGGTAACAGAGGGTAGAGAGCAGTTCTTC

j_call: TRBJ2-2
v_call: TRBV5-1
d_call: TRBD1
clone_size: few
cdr3_aa: CASSGTGQLSTGELFF
cdr3_nt: TGCGCCAGCAGCGGGACGGGACAGCTCTCCACCGGGGAGCTGTTTTTT

j_call: TRBJ1-1
v_call: TRBV19
d_call: -
clone_size: once
cdr3_aa: CASSMAPLRMNTEAFF
cdr3_nt: TGTGCCAGTAGTATGGCACCCCTACGGATGAACACTGAAGCTTTCTTT

j_call: TRBJ2-3
v_call: TRBV5-1
d_call: TRBD2
clone_size: -
cdr3_aa: CASSSGTSSTDTQYF
cdr3_nt: TGCGCCAGCAGCTCCGGGACTAGTAGCACAGATACGCAGTATTTT

j_call: TRBJ2-7
v_call: TRBV19
d_call: -
clone_size: -
cdr3_aa: CASSIDTNNYEQYF
cdr3_nt: TGTGCCAGTAGTATCGACACCAATAACTACGAGCAGTACTTC

j_call: TRBJ2-7
v_call: TRBV5-4
d_call: TRBD1
clone_size: -
cdr3_aa: CASSRQGYEQYF
cdr3_nt: TGTGCCAGCAGTCGACAGGGCTACGAGCAGTACTTC

j_call: TRBJ2-3
v_call: TRBV5-1
d_call: TRBD1
clone_size: -
cdr3_aa: CASSGTGGRDTQYF
cdr3_nt: TGCGCCAGCAGCGGGACAGGGGGCCGAGATACGCAGTATTTT

j_call: TRBJ2-7
v_call: TRBV10-3
d_call: TRBD1
clone_size: -
cdr3_aa: CAISEGTGSLEQYF
cdr3_nt: TGTGCCATCAGTGAAGGGACAGGGTCCCTCGAGCAGTACTTC

j_call: TRBJ1-1
v_call: TRBV18
d_call: -
clone_size: -
cdr3_aa: CASSGGNTEAFF
cdr3_nt: TGTGCCAGCTCAGGGGGGAACACTGAAGCTTTCTTT

j_call: TRBJ2-7
v_call: TRBV6-1
d_call: TRBD1
clone_size: once
cdr3_aa: CASSEPGTGSYEQYF
cdr3_nt: TGTGCCAGCAGTGAACCCGGGACAGGGAGCTACGAGCAGTACTTC

j_call: TRBJ1-2
v_call: TRBV29-1
d_call: -
clone_size: -
cdr3_aa: CSVDKNYGYTF
cdr3_nt: TGCAGCGTCGACAAGAACTATGGCTACACCTTC

j_call: TRBJ1-3
v_call: TRBV5-5
d_call: TRBD1
clone_size: -
cdr3_aa: CASSFSGGGSGNTIYF
cdr3_nt: TGTGCCAGCAGCTTTTCAGGGGGCGGCTCTGGAAACACCATATATTTT

j_call: TRBJ2-2
v_call: TRBV30
d_call: TRBD1
clone_size: -
cdr3_aa: CAWMIRKTGAPGELFF
cdr3_nt: TGTGCCTGGATGATCCGGAAGACAGGGGCCCCCGGGGAGCTGTTTTTT

j_call: TRBJ2-7
v_call: TRBV5-4
d_call: -
clone_size: -
cdr3_aa: CASSLGAFYEQYF
cdr3_nt: TGTGCCAGCAGCCTAGGGGCCTTCTACGAGCAGTACTTC

j_call: TRBJ2-5
v_call: TRBV6-4
d_call: TRBD2
clone_size: -
cdr3_aa: CASSVGGSHQETQYF
cdr3_nt: TGTGCCAGCAGTGTCGGGGGGTCCCACCAAGAGACCCAGTACTTC

j_call: TRBJ2-2
v_call: TRBV11-2
d_call: -
clone_size: -
cdr3_aa: CASPSSGGQFNTGELFF
cdr3_nt: TGTGCCAGCCCCTCAAGTGGTGGACAGTTTAACACCGGGGAGCTGTTTTTT

j_call: TRBJ2-7
v_call: TRBV2
d_call: -
clone_size: -
cdr3_aa: CASKLTGTYEQYF
cdr3_nt: TGTGCCAGCAAGCTGACAGGAACCTACGAGCAGTACTTC

j_call: TRBJ2-3
v_call: TRBV15
d_call: TRBD1
clone_size: -
cdr3_aa: CATSTDRRGSTDTQYF
cdr3_nt: TGTGCCACCAGCACGGACAGGAGAGGTAGCACAGATACGCAGTATTTT

j_call: TRBJ2-6
v_call: TRBV27
d_call: TRBD1
clone_size: -
cdr3_aa: CASSFRDRGLRAGANVLTF
cdr3_nt: TGTGCCAGCAGTTTCCGGGACAGGGGCCTGAGGGCTGGGGCCAACGTCCTGACTTTC

j_call: TRBJ2-7
v_call: TRBV5-4
d_call: -
clone_size: -
cdr3_aa: CASSLGRGGDEQYF
cdr3_nt: TGTGCCAGCAGCCTCGGCAGGGGGGGAGACGAGCAGTACTTC

j_call: TRBJ1-5
v_call: TRBV27
d_call: -
clone_size: once
cdr3_aa: CASSFRASLSGNQPQHF
cdr3_nt: TGTGCCAGCAGTTTCCGGGCCTCCCTTTCGGGCAATCAGCCCCAGCATTTT

j_call: TRBJ2-1
v_call: TRBV7-9
d_call: -
clone_size: -
cdr3_aa: CASSLRAGTAEQFF
cdr3_nt: TGTGCCAGCAGCTTAAGAGCGGGCACGGCTGAGCAGTTCTTC

j_call: TRBJ2-7
v_call: TRBV28
d_call: TRBD1
clone_size: -
cdr3_aa: CASSGSDRGKSYEQYF
cdr3_nt: TGTGCCAGCAGCGGCTCGGACAGGGGAAAATCCTACGAGCAGTACTTC

j_call: TRBJ2-3
v_call: TRBV28
d_call: TRBD1
clone_size: -
cdr3_aa: CASSRQGTADTQYF
cdr3_nt: TGTGCCAGCAGTCGACAGGGGACAGCAGATACGCAGTATTTT

j_call: TRBJ1-1
v_call: TRBV29-1
d_call: -
clone_size: -
cdr3_aa: CSVDAGQGFMNTEAFF
cdr3_nt: TGCAGCGTTGATGCGGGGCAAGGCTTTATGAACACTGAAGCTTTCTTT

j_call: TRBJ1-1
v_call: TRBV9
d_call: TRBD1
clone_size: once
cdr3_aa: CASSVGGGTGGTEAFF
cdr3_nt: TGTGCCAGCAGCGTAGGAGGAGGGACAGGGGGCACTGAAGCTTTCTTT

j_call: TRBJ1-5
v_call: TRBV6-1
d_call: TRBD1
clone_size: -
cdr3_aa: CASTARGQAQPQHF
cdr3_nt: TGTGCCAGCACGGCCCGGGGACAGGCTCAGCCCCAGCATTTT

j_call: TRBJ1-1
v_call: TRBV28
d_call: -
clone_size: -
cdr3_aa: CASSLAGSNTEAFF
cdr3_nt: TGTGCCAGCAGTTTGGCAGGGTCGAACACTGAAGCTTTCTTT

j_call: TRBJ1-5
v_call: TRBV5-1
d_call: -
clone_size: -
cdr3_aa: CASSSGGNSNQPQHF
cdr3_nt: TGCGCCAGCAGCTCGGGGGGGAATAGCAATCAGCCCCAGCATTTT

j_call: TRBJ2-2
v_call: TRBV11-2
d_call: -
clone_size: -
cdr3_aa: CASSLYRAIGELFF
cdr3_nt: TGTGCCAGCAGCTTGTACAGGGCAATCGGGGAGCTGTTTTTT

j_call: TRBJ2-5
v_call: TRBV7-3
d_call: -
clone_size: -
cdr3_aa: CASSLKVEETQYF
cdr3_nt: TGTGCCAGCAGCTTAAAAGTCGAGGAGACCCAGTACTTC

j_call: TRBJ2-1
v_call: TRBV5-5
d_call: -
clone_size: -
cdr3_aa: CASSLSARSYNEQFF
cdr3_nt: TGTGCCAGCAGCTTATCGGCCCGCTCCTACAATGAGCAGTTCTTC

j_call: TRBJ2-7
v_call: TRBV7-2
d_call: TRBD2
clone_size: -
cdr3_aa: CASSPGLASSYEQYF
cdr3_nt: TGTGCCAGCAGCCCGGGACTAGCCTCCTCCTACGAGCAGTACTTC

j_call: TRBJ1-5
v_call: TRBV27
d_call: -
clone_size: -
cdr3_aa: CASRSDIGGTDNQPQHF
cdr3_nt: TGTGCCAGCAGATCCGACATTGGGGGGACGGACAATCAGCCCCAGCATTTT

j_call: TRBJ2-1
v_call: TRBV7-2
d_call: TRBD2
clone_size: -
cdr3_aa: CASSLGGSLSNEQFF
cdr3_nt: TGTGCCAGCAGCTTAGGCGGGAGCCTCTCCAATGAGCAGTTCTTC

j_call: TRBJ2-1
v_call: TRBV19
d_call: TRBD2
clone_size: few
cdr3_aa: CASSPSGRTGEQFF
cdr3_nt: TGTGCCAGTAGCCCTAGCGGGAGGACCGGTGAGCAGTTCTTC

j_call: TRBJ2-1
v_call: TRBV10-2
d_call: -
clone_size: -
cdr3_aa: CASSARGGREEQFF
cdr3_nt: TGCGCCAGCAGTGCAAGGGGGGGCCGGGAAGAGCAGTTCTTC

j_call: TRBJ2-1
v_call: TRBV6-1
d_call: TRBD2
clone_size: -
cdr3_aa: CATRAGGAHNEQFF
cdr3_nt: TGTGCCACCCGAGCGGGGGGAGCTCACAATGAGCAGTTCTTC

j_call: TRBJ2-5
v_call: TRBV5-1
d_call: -
clone_size: -
cdr3_aa: CASSSSRDAFGTQYF
cdr3_nt: TGCGCCAGCAGCTCGTCGAGAGACGCCTTCGGGACCCAGTACTTC

j_call: TRBJ1-1
v_call: TRBV7-2
d_call: -
clone_size: once
cdr3_aa: CASSTRRGSITEAFF
cdr3_nt: TGTGCCAGCAGCACGCGACGGGGGTCTATCACTGAAGCTTTCTTT

j_call: TRBJ1-1
v_call: TRBV13
d_call: -
clone_size: once
cdr3_aa: CASSGGSSDEAFF
cdr3_nt: TGTGCCAGCAGCGGAGGGTCCTCTGATGAAGCTTTCTTT

j_call: TRBJ2-7
v_call: TRBV7-8
d_call: -
clone_size: -
cdr3_aa: CASSLGGGGLYEQYF
cdr3_nt: TGTGCCAGCAGCTTAGGCGGCGGGGGCCTGTACGAGCAGTACTTC

j_call: TRBJ2-5
v_call: TRBV18
d_call: -
clone_size: -
cdr3_aa: CASSPPNGRETQYF
cdr3_nt: TGTGCCAGCTCACCACCGAACGGGAGAGAGACCCAGTACTTC

j_call: TRBJ2-1
v_call: TRBV6-1
d_call: -
clone_size: -
cdr3_aa: CASATRDSSYNEQFF
cdr3_nt: TGTGCCAGTGCGACCCGGGATAGCTCCTACAATGAGCAGTTCTTC

j_call: TRBJ2-3
v_call: TRBV4-3
d_call: -
clone_size: -
cdr3_aa: CASSQGENTDTQYF
cdr3_nt: TGCGCCAGCAGCCAAGGAGAAAACACAGATACGCAGTATTTT

j_call: TRBJ2-7
v_call: TRBV6-5
d_call: TRBD2
clone_size: -
cdr3_aa: CASTYRPSGTYEQYF
cdr3_nt: TGTGCCAGCACTTACCGCCCTAGCGGGACCTACGAGCAGTACTTC

j_call: TRBJ2-1
v_call: TRBV7-2
d_call: TRBD2
clone_size: -
cdr3_aa: CASSAGTSLRLEQFF
cdr3_nt: TGTGCCAGCAGCGCCGGGACTAGCCTCAGACTTGAGCAGTTCTTC

j_call: TRBJ1-1
v_call: TRBV5-1
d_call: TRBD1
clone_size: -
cdr3_aa: CASSLGQGAGGYTEAFF
cdr3_nt: TGCGCCAGCAGCCTGGGACAGGGGGCCGGAGGGTACACTGAAGCTTTCTTT